One and the same sample provided the 23 T cell receptor beta chains below, sequenced in a study of PD-1 blockade in classical Hodgkin lymphoma. Assay used: immunoSEQ multiplex PCR; TCRdb lists only in-frame clones, some missing. The top ten hold 1.5% to 2% of the sample, which has roughly 7,700 clones, 70% to 90% seen once. Every patient had relapsed following autologous stem cell transplantation, and cohorts differed in brentuximab vedotin exposure. Researchers report purifying CD4+ T cells from thawed PBMCs by magnetic negative selection. Sequencing used CD4+ T cells from blood, obtained at baseline. The receptor source for this set is a human donor with classical Hodgkin lymphoma.

The gene calls are TRBV28 and TRBJ1-1, with D tentatively TRBD1 (5 bases). The CDR3 has 15 residues. V was clipped by 2 bases and J by 6 bases, with 16 bases between them. The germline V gene encodes CDR1 MDHEN and CDR2 SYDVKM. CDR3 nucleotide sequence: TGTGCCAGCAGTTTAGGGGGGGGTGTTTGGGCTGAAGCTTTCTTT. It specifies CASSLGGGVWAEAFF.

The chain is built from TRBV28 and TRBJ2-1; unclear D gene. The CDR3 is made up of 13 amino acids. Per the germline V gene, CDR1 is MDHEN and CDR2 is SYDVKM. With 5 bases removed from V and 4 bases from J, the gap between germline ends came to 9 bases. CDR3 protein: CASSAYPYNEQFF. CDR3 in DNA: TGTGCCAGCAGTGCCTATCCATACAATGAGCAGTTCTTC.

The gene calls are TRBV2 and TRBJ2-1; D remains unclear. CDR1 and CDR2 from the germline V gene are SNHLY and FYNNEI. The CDR3 is 11 amino acids. V shed 4 bases and J shed 7 bases, with 5 bases lying between them. The DNA for the CDR3 is TGTGCCAGCAGTGTAATTAATGAGCAGTTCTTC. Protein sequence: CASSVINEQFF.

The chain is built from TRBV7-9 and TRBJ2-5; 8 bases are shared with TRBD2. The CDR3 is 14 amino acids. Trimming removed 7 bases from V and 5 bases from J; junction bases left unmatched: 9. Germline V gene sequence: CDR1 SEHNR, CDR2 FQNEAQ (reference sequence). The CDR3 region is CASTYGGGMETQYF. CDR3 DNA: TGTGCCAGCACCTACGGGGGGGGAATGGAGACCCAGTACTTC.

V gene TRBV5-4 combines with J gene TRBJ1-3, with D possibly TRBD1 on 5 matching bases. This CDR3 has 17 amino acids. Germline CDR1 SGHNT, CDR2 YYREEE (reference sequence). V was clipped by 3 bases and J by 2 bases, with 18 bases between them. In nucleotides, the CDR3 is TGTGCCAGCAGCTCCCCAGACAGAAGTACGACTGGAAACACCATATATTTT. It translates to CASSSPDRSTTGNTIYF. Complete variable domain (other parts from reference TRBV5-4 and TRBJ1-3): ETGVTQSPTHLIKTRGQQVTLRCSSQSGHNTVSWYQQALGQGPQFIFQYYREEENGRGNFPPRFSGLQFPNYSSELNVNALELDDSALYLCASSSPDRSTTGNTIYFGEGSWLTVV.

This clone appeared a single time. The gene calls are TRBV5-1 and TRBJ2-6; TRBD2 is a possible D gene (6 bases). CDR1 and CDR2 (germline): SGHRS, YFSETQ. V lost 4 bases and J lost 3, with 14 bases in between. CDR3 length equals 16 residues. In DNA, the CDR3 is TGCGCCAGCAGCGCGGGTGGCGGGGTTGGGGCCAACGTCCTGACTTTC. Amino acid sequence: CASSAGGGVGANVLTF.

Only one count was recorded for this clone. V gene TRBV4-1 combines with J gene TRBJ2-7; 10 bases align to TRBD1. V lost 4 bases, J lost 3 bases, and 6 bases stayed unmatched. CDR3 size: 15 residues. Germline V gene data show CDR1 as MGHRA and CDR2 as YSYEKL. CDR3 DNA sequence: TGCGCCAGCAGCCTACAGACAGGGGGCCACTACGAGCAGTACTTC. It yields the protein CASSLQTGGHYEQYF.

CDR3 bases: TGTGCCAGCAGAGATGGACAGGTTCCCTACGAGCAGTACTTC. The encoded protein is CASRDGQVPYEQYF. This sequence joins TRBV28 and TRBJ2-7, with TRBD1 identical over 7 bases. CDR1 and CDR2 (germline): MDHEN, SYDVKM. The V gene end was trimmed by 6 bases and the J gene end by 2 bases; junction bases not matched to a gene: 7. There are 14 residues in the CDR3.

The chain joins TRBV18 to TRBJ1-1; unclear D gene. Trimming removed 0 bases from V and 1 base from J, with 15 bases in between. CDR1 and CDR2 (germline): KGHSH, LQKENI. The CDR3 contains 17 residues. In DNA form, the CDR3 reads TGTGCCAGCTCACCACCGATTACGGAGACTGAGAACACTGAAGCTTTCTTT. As protein: CASSPPITETENTEAFF. Full variable domain (remainder filled in from reference TRBV18 and TRBJ1-1): NAGVMQNPRHLVRRRGQEARLRCSPMKGHSHVYWYRQLPEEGLKFMVYLQKENIIDESGMPKERFSAEFPKEGPSILRIQQVVRGDSAAYFCASSPPITETENTEAFFGQGTRLTVV.

CDR3 residues: CASSLATGTGYQETQYF. CDR3 sequence (DNA): TGTGCCAGCAGCTTGGCAACCGGGACAGGGTACCAAGAGACCCAGTACTTC. The chain has TRBV5-4 and TRBJ2-5; 9 positions match TRBD1. Germline V CDR1 and CDR2: SGHNT, YYREEE (reference sequence). The junction had 6 bases not matched to a gene; V was cut back by 0 bases and J by 0 bases. This CDR3 is 17 amino acids long.

This chain links TRBV4-2 with TRBJ1-2, with 7 bases that match TRBD1. Germline trimming cut 2 bases from V and 2 bases from J; bases unmatched to any gene: 11. The CDR3 length is 17 residues. CDR1 LGHNA and CDR2 YNFKEQ come from the germline V gene. The CDR3 bases are TGTGCCAGCAGCCAAACTTCACAGGGGCCCCTAAACTATGGCTACACCTTC. This codes for CASSQTSQGPLNYGYTF.

The gene calls are TRBV19 and TRBJ1-5; a weak D match, TRBD1 (5 bases). Trimming pared 3 bases from V and 2 bases from J, leaving 11 bases between. The CDR3 spans 15 residues. Germline V gives CDR1 LNHDA, CDR2 SQIVND (reference sequence). CDR3 loop: CASSIGRVRNQPQHF. The CDR3 DNA follows: TGTGCCAGTAGTATCGGCAGGGTTCGCAATCAGCCCCAGCATTTT.

The chain is built from TRBV2 and TRBJ2-1; the match to TRBD1 covers 7 bases. The CDR3 has 13 amino acids. V shed 4 bases, J shed 3 bases, and the junction held 0 bases outside the gene matches. Germline CDR1 SNHLY, CDR2 FYNNEI. CDR3 amino acids: CASSGQGYNEQFF. CDR3 in DNA: TGTGCCAGCAGTGGACAGGGCTACAATGAGCAGTTCTTC.

This clone showed up just a few times. The chain carries TRBV19 and TRBJ1-1; 9 bases map to TRBD1. With V trimmed by 10 bases and J by 1 base, 7 bases remained unmatched. CDR1 is LNHDA and CDR2 is SQIVND in the germline V gene (reference sequence). CDR3 size: 14 residues. The CDR3 nucleotides are TGTGCCACTACCCCGGGACAGGGGAACACTGAAGCTTTCTTT. Protein sequence: CATTPGQGNTEAFF.

The chain carries TRBV6-5 and TRBJ1-2; 9 positions agree with TRBD1. The length of the CDR3 is 13 residues. Germline V CDR1 and CDR2: MNHEY, SVGAGI. V gave up 4 bases and J gave up 4 bases; unmatched junction bases: 1. CDR3 amino acids: CASSSGQGYGYTF. Here the CDR3 DNA reads TGTGCCAGCAGTTCGGGACAGGGCTATGGCTACACCTTC.

This clone was seen only once. This chain connects TRBV7-3 to TRBJ2-2, with 10 bases identical to TRBD2. CDR3 length: 16 residues. CDR1 and CDR2 (germline): SGHTA, FQGTGA. V trimming: 5 bases; J trimming: 6 bases; junction bases outside the gene matches: 9. CDR3: CASSRQAGGTAGELFF. The CDR3 DNA reads as TGTGCCAGCAGCAGACAAGCGGGAGGGACGGCCGGGGAGCTGTTTTTT.

This clone showed up just a few times. V gene TRBV5-6 combines with J gene TRBJ2-5; D may be TRBD1 (6 bases). CDR1 SGHDT and CDR2 YYEEEE come from the germline V gene. CDR3 length: 13 amino acids. V lost 5 bases, J lost 3 bases, and 11 bases lay in between. This CDR3 is CASRGTSKETQYF. The CDR3 region has the DNA TGTGCCAGCAGGGGGACAAGTAAAGAGACCCAGTACTTC.

The rearrangement uses TRBV6-5 and TRBJ2-5; 8 positions agree with TRBD2. Trimming took 9 bases from V and 5 from J; bases not matched to a gene: 5. The CDR3 is 12 residues long. In germline, CDR1 is MNHEY, CDR2 SVGAGI. This chain's CDR3 is CASNKREETQYF. The CDR3 DNA follows: TGTGCCAGTAATAAGCGGGAGGAGACCCAGTACTTC.

DNA for the CDR3: TGTGCCAGCAGCTTAGCCGAAAGCGGGAGGTGGTCTAAATCCGAGCAGTACTTC. This gives the protein CASSLAESGRWSKSEQYF. The chain carries TRBV7-2 and TRBJ2-7; TRBD2 aligns across 9 bases. Germline-derived CDR1 and CDR2 are SGHTA and FQGNSA. The CDR3 consists of 18 residues. Germline trimming cut 0 bases from V and 6 bases from J; bases unmatched to any gene: 15.

This chain links TRBV7-9 with TRBJ2-7; TRBD1 agrees at 7 bases. Germline V lookup: CDR1 SEHNR, CDR2 FQNEAQ (reference sequence). The trim removed 1 base at V and 4 bases at J, leaving 4 bases unmatched. CDR3 length: 14 amino acids. CDR3 residues: CASSLGGGGYEQYF. Written as DNA, the CDR3 is TGTGCCAGCAGCTTAGGAGGGGGCGGTTACGAGCAGTACTTC.

The chain's CDR3 is CASSKVGLAGVETQYF. CDR3 DNA: TGTGCCAGCAGTAAAGTGGGACTAGCGGGAGTAGAGACCCAGTACTTC. The rearrangement uses TRBV28 and TRBJ2-5; TRBD2 agrees at 14 bases. Germline CDR1 is MDHEN and CDR2 is SYDVKM. V shed 5 bases, J shed 4 bases, and the junction held 6 bases outside the gene matches. This CDR3 contains 16 residues.

The chain carries TRBV5-1 and TRBJ2-7; 15 bases align to TRBD2. The J segment lost 4 bases and the V segment lost 4 bases, leaving 6 bases of the junction unmatched. The V gene's germline CDR1 is SGHRS and CDR2 YFSETQ. This CDR3 contains 16 residues. This chain's CDR3 is CASSPGLAGGPYEQYF. CDR3 DNA sequence: TGCGCCAGCAGCCCTGGACTAGCGGGAGGGCCTTACGAGCAGTACTTC.

The CDR3 loop reads CASSSNDLREKLFF. The CDR3 region has the DNA TGCGCCAGCAGCTCAAACGACCTCCGGGAAAAACTGTTTTTT. V and J are TRBV4-1 and TRBJ1-4; D is ambiguous. V lost 5 bases and J lost 8, with 15 bases in between. Germline CDR1 is MGHRA and CDR2 is YSYEKL. This CDR3 contains 14 residues.